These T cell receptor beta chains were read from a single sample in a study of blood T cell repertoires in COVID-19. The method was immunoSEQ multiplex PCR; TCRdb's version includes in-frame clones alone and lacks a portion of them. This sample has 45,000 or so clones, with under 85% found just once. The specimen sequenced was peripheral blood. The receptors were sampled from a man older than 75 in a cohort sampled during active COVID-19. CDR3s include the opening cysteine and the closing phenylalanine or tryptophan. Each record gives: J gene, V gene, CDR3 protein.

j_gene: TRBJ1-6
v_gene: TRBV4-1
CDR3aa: CASSQLDRDNSPLHF

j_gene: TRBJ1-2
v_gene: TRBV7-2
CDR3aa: CASSLGRDRAYGYTF

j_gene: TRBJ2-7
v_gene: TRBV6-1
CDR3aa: CASSEAWGDATYEQYF

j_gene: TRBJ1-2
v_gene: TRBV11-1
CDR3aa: CASSHRGQIYGYTF

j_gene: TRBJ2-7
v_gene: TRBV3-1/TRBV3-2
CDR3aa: CASSQLETGKPYEQYF

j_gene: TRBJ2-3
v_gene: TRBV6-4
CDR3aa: CASSDSREKYTQYF

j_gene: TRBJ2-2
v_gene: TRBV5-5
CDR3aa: CASSSVQGTNTGELFF

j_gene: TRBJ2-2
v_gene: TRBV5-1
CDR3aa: CASSSLAGGLRAELFF

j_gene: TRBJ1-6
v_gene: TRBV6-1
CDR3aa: CASSATGSSYNSPLHF

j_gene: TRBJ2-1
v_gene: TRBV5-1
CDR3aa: CASSVPGQGAVDEQFF

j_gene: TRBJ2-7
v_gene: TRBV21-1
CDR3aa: CASSKVTGLPYYEQYF

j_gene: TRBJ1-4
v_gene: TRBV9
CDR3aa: CASSRWAGSNEKLFF

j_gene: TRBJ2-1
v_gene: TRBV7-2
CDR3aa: CASSSAGATYNEQFF

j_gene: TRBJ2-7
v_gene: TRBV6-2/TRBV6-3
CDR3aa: CASSYISRLSYEQYF

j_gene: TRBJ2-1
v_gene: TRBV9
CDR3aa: CASSVDFLGPYNEQFF

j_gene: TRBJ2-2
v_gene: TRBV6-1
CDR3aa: CASSEASEYRELFF

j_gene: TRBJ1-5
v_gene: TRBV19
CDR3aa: CASSRGQVYDQPQHF

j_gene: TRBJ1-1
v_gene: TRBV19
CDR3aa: CASSTAGGRDTEAFF

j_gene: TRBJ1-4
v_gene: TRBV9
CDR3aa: CASSVGVDYEKLFF